Listed here are 29 T cell receptor beta chains from one sample, sequenced in a study of technical replicates of blood from several donors. Assay used: immunoSEQ multiplex PCR; TCRdb lists only in-frame clones, some missing. The sample shows around 67,000 clones, roughly 90% of them seen only once. Sample: T cells isolated from PBMCs. The source is a human donor in good health.

This chain uses TRBV28 with TRBJ2-3; 8 bases match TRBD2. CDR1 is MDHEN, CDR2 SYDVKM, per germline. J lost 1 base, V lost 7 bases, and 7 bases had no gene match. The CDR3 contains 15 residues. For the CDR3, the DNA is TGTGCCAGCACCGCGACTAGCGCACGCACAGATACGCAGTATTTT. Translating gives CASTATSARTDTQYF.

This chain links TRBV10-3 with TRBJ2-7; 8 bases agree with TRBD1. Looked up from germline, CDR1 is ENHRY and CDR2 is SYGVKD. Trimming removed 6 bases from V and 0 bases from J; junction bases left unmatched: 4. This CDR3 is built from 14 residues. Here the CDR3 DNA reads TGTGCCATCAGCCGGGACAGGAACTCCTACGAGCAGTACTTC. As protein: CAISRDRNSYEQYF.

This sequence joins TRBV20-1 and TRBJ2-7; D not resolved. The CDR3 covers 11 residues. Germline loops: CDR1 DFQATT, CDR2 SNEGSKA (reference sequence). Trimming took 3 bases from V and 4 from J, leaving 7 bases between them. In nucleotides, the CDR3 is TGCAGTGCTAGGGCCAGTTACGAGCAGTACTTC. As protein: CSARASYEQYF.

V usage is TRBV4-3 and J usage is TRBJ1-1, with D possibly TRBD1 on 6 matching bases. V was clipped by 1 base and J by 5 bases, with 17 bases between them. CDR1 LGHNA and CDR2 YSLEER come from the germline V gene. The CDR3 spans 16 residues. The CDR3, as DNA: TGCGCCAGCAGCCAAGTGTTTGGGGGCCCCTCGACTGAAGCTTTCTTT. It encodes CASSQVFGGPSTEAFF.

The chain links TRBV2 to TRBJ2-5, with 7 bases aligning to TRBD1. The CDR3 contains 15 residues. The junction had 3 bases not matched to a gene; V was cut back by 0 bases and J by 2 bases. Germline V gene data show CDR1 as SNHLY and CDR2 as FYNNEI. CDR3 nucleotide sequence: TGTGCCAGCAGTGAAGCGCCGGGACAGCAAGAGACCCAGTACTTC. This gives the protein CASSEAPGQQETQYF. Full variable domain (remainder filled in from reference TRBV2 and TRBJ2-5): EPEVTQTPSHQVTQMGQEVILRCVPISNHLYFYWYRQILGQKVEFLVSFYNNEISEKSEIFDDQFSVERPDGSNFTLKIRSTKLEDSAMYFCASSEAPGQQETQYFGPGTRLLVL.

The V and J genes are TRBV10-2 and TRBJ2-7, with TRBD2 matching 8 bases. The CDR3 is made up of 14 amino acids. V trimming: 4 bases; J trimming: 1 base; junction bases outside the gene matches: 3. The germline gives CDR1 WSHSY, CDR2 SAAADI. The CDR3 here is CASSGTSGSYEQYF. The CDR3 DNA is TGCGCCAGCAGTGGAACTAGCGGTTCCTACGAGCAGTACTTC.

This chain uses TRBV5-1 with TRBJ2-7; no reliable D call. Germline V gives CDR1 SGHRS, CDR2 YFSETQ. V was pared by 0 bases and J by 2 bases, with 3 bases between. The CDR3 totals 12 residues. CDR3 in amino acids: CASSLGAYEQYF. CDR3 DNA sequence: TGCGCCAGCAGCTTGGGAGCCTACGAGCAGTACTTC.

This sequence joins TRBV28 and TRBJ2-1; D possibly corresponds to TRBD1 (6 bases). Germline assignment: CDR1 MDHEN and CDR2 SYDVKM. V lost 5 bases and J 6 bases, leaving 17 bases between the germline ends. The CDR3 has 15 residues. CDR3 residues: CASSVQGSVTNEQFF. CDR3 sequence (DNA): TGTGCCAGCAGTGTGCAGGGGAGCGTTACCAATGAGCAGTTCTTC.

In this sample, this clone turned up once. The CDR3 DNA sequence: TGTGCCAGTAGTTTCCAGGGGGCAGGGCAGCCCCAGCATTTT. Protein: CASSFQGAGQPQHF. The chain has TRBV19 and TRBJ1-5; TRBD1 matches 8 bases. Losses at the gene ends were 5 bases for V and 7 bases for J; bases not matched to a gene: 7. The CDR3 is 14 residues long. Per the germline V gene, CDR1 is LNHDA and CDR2 is SQIVND (reference sequence).

The V and J genes are TRBV29-1 and TRBJ2-7; the match to TRBD1 covers 10 bases. The trim removed 7 bases at V and 5 bases at J, leaving 11 bases unmatched. Per the germline V gene, CDR1 is SQVTM and CDR2 is ANQGSEA. The CDR3 runs to 14 residues. The DNA of the CDR3 is TGCAGCGGCTCCTCCGGGACAGGGGCCAACGAGCAGTACTTC. Translated: CSGSSGTGANEQYF.

The J gene is TRBJ2-1, the V gene TRBV29-1; the match to TRBD2 covers 8 bases. The CDR3 extends over 16 amino acids. The germline CDR1 and CDR2 sequences are SQVTM and ANQGSEA. V dropped 3 bases and J dropped 4; count of bases not matched to a gene: 11. The CDR3 reads CSVEVPGLVDYNEQFF. The DNA for the CDR3 is TGCAGCGTTGAGGTCCCGGGACTAGTGGATTACAATGAGCAGTTCTTC.

The gene calls are TRBV30 and TRBJ2-2; 7 nucleotides line up with TRBD1. The CDR3 totals 15 residues. V was pared by 0 bases and J by 3 bases, with 4 bases of the junction left unmatched. Germline lookup yields CDR1 GTSNPN and CDR2 SVGIG (reference sequence). The CDR3, as DNA: TGTGCCTGGAGTGTGAGGGGGCTTTACACCGGGGAGCTGTTTTTT. It encodes CAWSVRGLYTGELFF.

The rearrangement links TRBV7-9 to TRBJ2-3; D is perhaps TRBD2 (6 bases). This CDR3 has 16 residues. Germline loops: CDR1 SEHNR, CDR2 FQNEAQ (reference sequence). The V gene lost 4 bases and the J gene lost 3 bases, with 17 bases spanning the gap. CDR3 coding DNA: TGTGCCAGCAGCTACCCTTCTCGGGAGTCAACAGATACGCAGTATTTT. Its protein product is CASSYPSRESTDTQYF.

The rearrangement uses TRBV4-1 and TRBJ1-4; no clear D. This CDR3 region has 14 residues. Germline CDR1 reads MGHRA; CDR2 reads YSYEKL. Between the trimmed V and J ends, which lost 4 bases and 2 bases, there was a span of 8 bases. CDR3 amino acids: CASSPLRTNEKLFF. The CDR3 bases are TGCGCCAGCAGCCCCTTGAGGACTAATGAAAAACTGTTTTTT.

The chain joins TRBV28 to TRBJ1-5; D possibly corresponds to TRBD1 (5 bases). The germline CDR1 and CDR2 sequences are MDHEN and SYDVKM. The V gene lost 6 bases and the J gene lost 5 bases, with 17 bases spanning the gap. The length of the CDR3 is 15 residues. The CDR3 loop reads CASRELTGLYQPQHF. The CDR3 nucleotides read TGTGCCAGCAGAGAACTTACAGGCTTATATCAGCCCCAGCATTTT.

This rearrangement joins TRBV11-3 to TRBJ2-2; 10 bases agree with TRBD2. Trimming at V came to 3 bases and at J to 6 bases, leaving 7 bases not matched to a gene. This CDR3 has 16 residues. The V gene's germline CDR1 is SGHNT and CDR2 YENEEA. CDR3 nucleotide sequence: TGTGCCAGCAGCTTTCGGACTAGCGGAAGACCCGGGGAGCTGTTTTTT. It is translated as CASSFRTSGRPGELFF.

The chain has TRBV7-8 and TRBJ2-1; D not certain. Trimming left V 5 bases short and J 8 bases short, with 7 bases between. The CDR3 sequence is 11 residues long. Germline CDR1 SGHVS, CDR2 FQNEAQ. CDR3 nucleotide sequence: TGTGCCAGCAGCCCCGTTCATGAGCAGTTCTTC. The encoded protein is CASSPVHEQFF.

This clone was seen only once. The rearrangement joins TRBV10-3 to TRBJ2-5; 9 bases are shared with TRBD2. Trimming at V came to 4 bases and at J to 2 bases, leaving 2 bases not matched to a gene. The germline CDR1 and CDR2 sequences are ENHRY and SYGVKD. The CDR3 length is 14 residues. In DNA, the CDR3 is TGTGCCATCAGTGGACTAGCGGCACAAGAGACCCAGTACTTC. Translation: CAISGLAAQETQYF.

The rearrangement links TRBV14 to TRBJ1-2; 12 bases align to TRBD1. This CDR3 has 16 residues. The junction had 7 bases not matched to a gene; V was cut back by 4 bases and J by 4 bases. Per the germline V gene, CDR1 is SGHDN and CDR2 is FVKESK. The CDR3 sequence: CASSRPGTGGLYGYTF. The CDR3, as DNA: TGTGCCAGCAGCCGACCGGGGACAGGGGGCCTCTATGGCTACACCTTC.

The rearrangement uses TRBV28 and TRBJ2-7, with 8 bases fitting TRBD1. The CDR3 consists of 14 residues. Germline CDR1 and CDR2: MDHEN and SYDVKM. The V segment lost 6 bases and the J segment 4 bases; nucleotides outside the gene matches: 8. This chain's CDR3 is CASRSRTGKYEQYF. CDR3 sequence (DNA): TGTGCCAGCAGGTCCCGGACAGGGAAATACGAGCAGTACTTC.

The V and J genes are TRBV7-2 and TRBJ1-4, with D unresolved. The CDR3 runs to 14 residues. Trimming pared 3 bases from V and 8 bases from J, leaving 13 bases between. From germline, CDR1 is SGHTA and CDR2 FQGNSA. CDR3 sequence reads: CASSLGGPGEKLFF. The CDR3 coding sequence is TGTGCCAGCAGCTTGGGAGGCCCGGGGGAAAAACTGTTTTTT. Drawing the rest from reference TRBV7-2 and TRBJ1-4, the complete variable domain is GAGVSQSPSNKVTEKGKDVELRCDPISGHTALYWYRQSLGQGLEFLIYFQGNSAPDKSGLPSDRFSAERTGGSVSTLTIQRTQQEDSAVYLCASSLGGPGEKLFFGSGTQLSVL.

The chain employs TRBV6-5 and TRBJ1-1; TRBD1 might be the D (5 bases). CDR3 length equals 14 residues. CDR1 is MNHEY, CDR2 SVGAGI, per germline. Trimming cost V 6 bases and J 3 bases, with 14 bases left between them. The CDR3 here is CASRLWVGDTEAFF. Written as DNA, the CDR3 is TGTGCCAGCAGGCTTTGGGTAGGGGACACTGAAGCTTTCTTT.

This clone was counted only a few times. This chain uses TRBV15 with TRBJ1-1, with TRBD1 matching over 8 bases. The CDR3 is 13 amino acids. Germline V gene data show CDR1 as LNHNV and CDR2 as YYDKDF (reference sequence). V lost 3 bases and J lost 8; bases outside the gene matches: 5. This chain's CDR3 is CATSRVRDREAFF. CDR3 in DNA: TGTGCCACCAGCAGGGTCCGGGACAGGGAAGCTTTCTTT.

The chain combines TRBV2 with TRBJ2-2; the match to TRBD1 covers 9 bases. Germline V gives CDR1 SNHLY, CDR2 FYNNEI. The CDR3 consists of 15 residues. V was clipped by 7 bases and J by 4 bases; unmatched bases: 7. CDR3 coding DNA: TGTGCCAGCACCTTCAGGACAGGGGTCACCGGGGAGCTGTTTTTT. This sequence encodes CASTFRTGVTGELFF.

The CDR3 DNA reads TGTGCCAGCAGCTTGTGGGAGGGATTGAACACCGGGGAGCTGTTTTTT. This encodes CASSLWEGLNTGELFF. The rearrangement links TRBV5-6 to TRBJ2-2; TRBD2 matches 7 bases. The CDR3 covers 16 residues. V gave up 1 base and J gave up 1 base; unmatched junction bases: 4. In germline, CDR1 is SGHDT, CDR2 YYEEEE.

The CDR3 here is CASSRTTGLAKNIQYF. CDR3 bases: TGTGCCAGCAGTCGAACGACGGGACTAGCCAAAAACATTCAGTACTTC. The V call is TRBV28, the J call TRBJ2-4, with D possibly being TRBD2 (6 bases). The CDR3 sequence is 16 residues long. V lost 5 bases, J lost 0 bases, and 14 bases lay in between. Germline V lookup: CDR1 MDHEN, CDR2 SYDVKM.

This clone appeared once. The CDR3 coding sequence is TGTGCCAGTAGTCTCCGGGACAGGGGGTTGAGAGACTATGGCTACACCTTC. As protein: CASSLRDRGLRDYGYTF. The chain joins TRBV19 to TRBJ1-2; 11 bases match TRBD1. CDR1 is LNHDA and CDR2 is SQIVND in the germline V gene (reference sequence). The CDR3 consists of 17 residues. With V trimmed by 5 bases and J by 3 bases, 11 bases remained unmatched.

The chain carries TRBV9 and TRBJ2-5; 9 bases align to TRBD2. CDR1 is SGDLS, CDR2 YYNGEE, per germline. Trimming removed 2 bases from V and 5 bases from J; junction bases left unmatched: 10. The CDR3 loop spans 16 amino acids. The CDR3 bases are TGTGCCAGCAGCGTCGGGTTAGCGGGAGCAGGGGAGACCCAGTACTTC. Encoded protein: CASSVGLAGAGETQYF.

The chain is built from TRBV7-3 and TRBJ2-7; D gene ambiguous. CDR1 is SGHTA, CDR2 FQGTGA, per germline. CDR3 length equals 13 residues. Deletions cut 1 base from V and 6 bases from J, with 10 bases between. Here the CDR3 DNA reads TGTGCCAGCAGCTTAAATGAGTACGGCGAGCAGTACTTC. It is translated as CASSLNEYGEQYF.